The clone carrying this T cell receptor beta chain was seen ten or more times. What it binds is unknown. RNA transcripts were the source from which TCR beta CDR3 regions were amplified. In the first round, RT-PCR was carried out with HTBI primers, and a multiplex PCR formed the second round. TCRdb itself ran the multiplex PCR reads through MiXCR, one entry per CDR3 protein. The table has approximately 160,000 distinct CDR3 sequences, roughly 36% seen once. These data are taken from a study of Graves' ophthalmopathy and Graves' hyperthyroidism. As for the study in general: The authors collected peripheral blood at initial diagnosis, before any treatment. Study-wide findings and caveats: Blood contained most expanded thyroid clonotypes exceeding 0.001 frequency.

Researchers turned away patients with other autoimmune diseases, uncontrolled infections, pregnancy or lactation. Diagnostic conclusions were grounded in clinical symptoms, serum thyroxine, TRAb, thyroid ultrasound and orbital computed tomography. CDR3 size: 15 residues. From germline, CDR1 is SGHTA and CDR2 FQGNSA. The V gene end was trimmed by 4 bases and the J gene end by 2 bases; junction bases not matched to a gene: 5. The sample comprised peripheral blood. The receptor was isolated from a man aged 25-45 years with Graves' ophthalmopathy. This chain links TRBV7-2 with TRBJ1-3, with TRBD1 matching over 7 bases. The CDR3 nucleotides read TGTGCCAGCAGCTCGACTGGGACAGCTGGAAACACCATATATTTT. This codes for CASSSTGTAGNTIYF.